The following is a T cell receptor beta chain sequence with its context. Per the study methods: For nucleated cells, counts were estimated from reference gene primer amplification. Method: immunoSEQ multiplex PCR; TCRdb's copy keeps in-frame clones and lacks some. V, J and clone size are those of that table, while D and trimming were read from the DNA. The sample holds about 200,000 clones, under 90% seen once. There are 15 residues in the CDR3. Germline V gene lookup returns CDR1 MNHEY and CDR2 SVGAGI. V lost 0 bases and J 5 bases, leaving 13 bases between the germline ends. The data were obtained in a study of blood T cell repertoires in COVID-19. Study overall: COVID-19 samples, acute and convalescent, were from the United States, Italy and Spain. In each case, the material was cDNA or gDNA derived from T cells, B-cell-depleted T cells, or PBMCs.

The genes are TRBV6-5 and TRBJ1-2; D call uncertain. This clonotype originated in a man aged 60 to 75 who had recovered from COVID-19. What was sequenced was peripheral blood. The CDR3 DNA reads TGTGCCAGCAGTTACTCGAGGGAGCTCAATTATGGCTACACCTTC. Amino acid sequence: CASSYSRELNYGYTF.